Presented here are 3 T cell receptor beta chains from one specimen sequenced in a study of OX40 agonist ivuxolimab in advanced cancers. Clones were read by immunoSEQ multiplex PCR, and TCRdb kept only the in-frame ones, dropping some. This table holds 57,000 or so clones, about 84% found once. Here the sequenced sample was CD4+ or CD8+ T cells sorted from blood, taken in a trial of the OX40 agonist ivuxolimab. Source of these receptors: an adult with an advanced solid tumor such as melanoma, head and neck, liver or kidney cancer.

This clone was observed a single time. The chain is built from TRBV7-9 and TRBJ2-7, with 7 bases identical to TRBD1. The CDR3 sequence is 13 residues long. The V gene end was trimmed by 8 bases and the J gene end by 2 bases; junction bases not matched to a gene: 6. CDR1 is SEHNR, CDR2 FQNEAQ, per germline (reference sequence). CDR3 bases: TGTGCCAGCTCCTGGGACAGTCCCTACGAGCAGTACTTC. It specifies CASSWDSPYEQYF.

The V call is TRBV27, the J call TRBJ2-6, with a possible D match to TRBD1 (6 bases). CDR1 MNHEY and CDR2 SMNVEV come from the germline V gene (reference sequence). The V gene lost 3 bases and the J gene lost 0 bases, with 15 bases spanning the gap. The CDR3 is 18 amino acids. CDR3 protein: CASSFHGTILSGANVLTF. The CDR3 DNA reads as TGTGCCAGCAGTTTCCACGGGACAATTCTCTCTGGGGCCAACGTCCTGACTTTC. Using reference TRBV27 and TRBJ2-6 for the parts outside the CDR3, the full variable domain is EAQVTQNPRYLITVTGKKLTVTCSQNMNHEYMSWYRQDPGLGLRQIYYSMNVEVTDKGDVPEGYKVSRKEKRNFPLILESPSPNQTSLYFCASSFHGTILSGANVLTFGAGSRLTVL.

The chain is built from TRBV4-1 and TRBJ2-1; unclear D gene. Trimming cost V 3 bases and J 15 bases, with 18 bases left between them. Germline assignment: CDR1 MGHRA and CDR2 YSYEKL. The CDR3 length is 13 residues. The CDR3 reads CASSHPLTQFRFF. The CDR3 DNA is TGCGCCAGCAGCCATCCACTTACCCAATTCAGGTTCTTC.